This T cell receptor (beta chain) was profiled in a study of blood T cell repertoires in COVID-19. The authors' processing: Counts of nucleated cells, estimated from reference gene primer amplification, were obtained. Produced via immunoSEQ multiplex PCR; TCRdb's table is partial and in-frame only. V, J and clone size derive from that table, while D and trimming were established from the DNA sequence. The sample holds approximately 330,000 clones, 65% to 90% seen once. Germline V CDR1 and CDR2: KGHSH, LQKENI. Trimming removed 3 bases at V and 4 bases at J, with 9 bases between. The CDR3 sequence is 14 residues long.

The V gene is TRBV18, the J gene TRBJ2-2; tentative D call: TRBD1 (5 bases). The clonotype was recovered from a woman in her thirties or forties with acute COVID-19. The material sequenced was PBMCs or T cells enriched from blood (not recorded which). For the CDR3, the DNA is TGTGCCAGCTCACCTCCAGGGTTCACCGGGGAGCTGTTTTTT. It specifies CASSPPGFTGELFF.